This T cell receptor beta chain was obtained from a study of T cell responses to AZD1222 COVID-19 vaccine. Turning to the study itself: Pooled samples include second doses given at about 4 or 12 weeks.

TCRdb's copy holds only in-frame clones and misses some; the assay was immunoSEQ multiplex PCR. The sample holds roughly 50,000 clones, nearly 90% seen once. Study-wide points: Clonal diversity may have been underestimated, and the donors were mostly white British, with more females than males.

To note about this clone: The antigen is undetermined.

Germline-derived CDR1 and CDR2 are MGHRA and YSYEKL. Trimming at V came to 3 bases and at J to 6 bases, leaving 9 bases not matched to a gene. The CDR3 loop spans 16 amino acids. Sequencing used peripheral blood, obtained on day 0 of AZD1222 vaccination. V and J are TRBV4-1 and TRBJ1-2; 11 nucleotides line up with TRBD1. The clonotype was recovered from an adult in good health. CDR3 nucleotide sequence: TGCGCCAGCAGCCACAAACCGGGACAGGGGGTAGATGGCTACACCTTC. Protein sequence: CASSHKPGQGVDGYTF.